The clone carrying this T cell receptor beta chain was picked up one time. Source study methods: Nucleated cell counts were estimated from reference gene primer amplification. Here immunoSEQ multiplex PCR was the method, and the copy in TCRdb shows in-frame clones only, minus some. V, J and clone size were drawn from that table, and D and trimming were deduced from the DNA. The table lists around 93,000 clones, 90% of them singletons, with roughly 7% in the top ten. This sample is part of a study of blood T cell repertoires in COVID-19. Study-wide context: PBMCs, B-cell-depleted T cells, or T cells provided the cDNA or gDNA that made up the material.

Patients at the Seattle site were enrolled during active infection and followed longitudinally. The CDR3 contains 13 residues. The V gene's germline CDR1 is MDHEN and CDR2 SYDVKM. The V segment lost 5 bases and the J segment 8 bases; nucleotides outside the gene matches: 6. The source material was peripheral blood. The chain links TRBV28 to TRBJ1-5; 7 bases fit TRBD1. This sequence was found in a man aged 18 to 35 with COVID-19, enrolled during active disease. CDR3 DNA sequence: TGTGCCAGCAGTCGGCAGGGGGTCGAGCCCCAGCATTTT. It translates to CASSRQGVEPQHF.